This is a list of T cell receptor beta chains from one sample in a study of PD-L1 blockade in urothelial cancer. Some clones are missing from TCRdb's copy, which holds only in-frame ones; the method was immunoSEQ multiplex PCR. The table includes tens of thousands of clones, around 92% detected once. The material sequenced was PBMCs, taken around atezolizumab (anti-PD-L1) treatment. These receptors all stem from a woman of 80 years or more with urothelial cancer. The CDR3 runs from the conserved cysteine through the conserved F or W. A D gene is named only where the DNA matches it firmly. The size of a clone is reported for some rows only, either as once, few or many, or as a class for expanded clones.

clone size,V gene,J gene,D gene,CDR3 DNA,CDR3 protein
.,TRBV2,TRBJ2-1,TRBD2,TGTGCCAGCAGACTAGCGGGAGGGCCGGGTGAGCAGTTCTTC,CASRLAGGPGEQFF
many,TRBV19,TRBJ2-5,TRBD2,TGTGCCAGTAGTATAGATTCCGGGACTAGCGGCTCGACCCAGTACTTC,CASSIDSGTSGSTQYF
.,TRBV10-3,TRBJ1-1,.,TGTGCCATCAGTGAGTCGTTCAGGGCCTCCACTGAAGCTTTCTTT,CAISESFRASTEAFF
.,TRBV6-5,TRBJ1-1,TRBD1,TGTGCCAGCAGTTACTTGGGACAGGGGGTGTCAGCTTTCTTT,CASSYLGQGVSAFF
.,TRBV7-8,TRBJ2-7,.,TGTGCCAGCAGCTTGGCGGGACAGTCCTACGAGCAGTACTTC,CASSLAGQSYEQYF
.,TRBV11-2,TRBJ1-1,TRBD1,TGTGCCAGCAGCTTAGGGACAGGGGCTATCTTCGAAGCTTTCTTT,CASSLGTGAIFEAFF
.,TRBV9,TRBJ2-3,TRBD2,TGTGCCAGCAGCGATAGGGCTAGCGGGAGAGGGGATACGCAGTATTTT,CASSDRASGRGDTQYF
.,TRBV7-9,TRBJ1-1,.,TGTGCCAGCAGCCTAAACGGGGGGGGAGGAAACACTGAAGCTTTCTTT,CASSLNGGGGNTEAFF
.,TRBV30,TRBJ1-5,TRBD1,TGTGCCTGGAGTCGGGACAGGGGTGATCAGCCCCAGCATTTT,CAWSRDRGDQPQHF
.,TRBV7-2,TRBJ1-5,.,TGTGCCAGCAGCTTAGATCCCGGGGTGAGCAATCAGCCCCAGCATTTT,CASSLDPGVSNQPQHF
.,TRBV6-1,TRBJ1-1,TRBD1,TGTGCCAGCAAGGACAGGGGGCAGGGGAACACTGAAGCTTTCTTT,CASKDRGQGNTEAFF
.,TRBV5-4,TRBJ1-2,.,TGTGCCAGCAGCTTATGGGGGGGGAATGGCTACACCTTC,CASSLWGGNGYTF
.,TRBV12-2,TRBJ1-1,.,TGTGCAAGTCGCTTAGTTTCTCAGGAGAACACTGAAGCTTTCTTT,CASRLVSQENTEAFF
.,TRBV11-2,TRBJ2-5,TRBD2,TGTGCCAGCAGCTTATATCCTAGCGGACAAGAGACCCAGTACTTC,CASSLYPSGQETQYF
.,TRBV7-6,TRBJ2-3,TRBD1,TGTGCCAGCAGCCCACAGGGGGCAGATACGCAGTATTTT,CASSPQGADTQYF
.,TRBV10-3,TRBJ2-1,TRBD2,TGTGCCACCCGCCGACTAGCCCCCTATGATGAGCAGTTCTTC,CATRRLAPYDEQFF
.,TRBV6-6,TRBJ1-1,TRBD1,TGTGCCAGCAGTTACTTAAGGACAGGTGAAGCTTTCTTT,CASSYLRTGEAFF
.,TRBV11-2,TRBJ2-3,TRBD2,TGTGCCAGCAGCTTAGGCCTAGCGGGTTCCACAGATACGCAGTATTTT,CASSLGLAGSTDTQYF
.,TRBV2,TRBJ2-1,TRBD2,TGTGCCAGCATCCCCAGGGCGGGAGGTGAGCAGTTCTTC,CASIPRAGGEQFF
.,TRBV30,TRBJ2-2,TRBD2,TGTGCCTGGAAAGCGGGAGGAAACACCGGGGAGCTGTTTTTT,CAWKAGGNTGELFF
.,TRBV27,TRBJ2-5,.,TGTGCCAGCAGTTTACGGTCGGGCCAAGAGACCCAGTACTTC,CASSLRSGQETQYF
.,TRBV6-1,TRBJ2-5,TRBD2,TGTGCCAGCAGTCCCAGCAGCGGGGGGAAAGAGACCCAGTACTTC,CASSPSSGGKETQYF
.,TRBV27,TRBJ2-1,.,TGTGCCAGCAGTTTCGACTTCCACGGAAGCTCCTACAATGAGCAGTTCTTC,CASSFDFHGSSYNEQFF
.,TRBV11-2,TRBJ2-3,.,TGTGCCAGCAGACAACGGTGGGGCAATGATGGCACAGATACGCAGTATTTT,CASRQRWGNDGTDTQYF
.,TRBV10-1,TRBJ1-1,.,TGCGCCAGCAGTGAGGAGCCTAACACTGAAGCTTTCTTT,CASSEEPNTEAFF
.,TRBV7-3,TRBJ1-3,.,TGTGCCAGCAGCTTCGGGGATGCTGGAAACACCATATATTTT,CASSFGDAGNTIYF
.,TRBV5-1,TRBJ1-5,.,TGCGCCAGCAGCTCGGGAGGGGGCAATCAGCCCCAGCATTTT,CASSSGGGNQPQHF
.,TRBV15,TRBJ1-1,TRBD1,TGTGCCACCAGCGGGGACAGGTCCGAAGCTTTCTTT,CATSGDRSEAFF
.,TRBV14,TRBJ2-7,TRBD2,TGTGCCAGCGCCCGATATACGGGAGGTGCCGAGCAGTACTTC,CASARYTGGAEQYF
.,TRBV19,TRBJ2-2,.,TGTGCCAGTCAGACTCCGTCTAACACCGGGGAGCTGTTTTTT,CASQTPSNTGELFF
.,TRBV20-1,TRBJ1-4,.,TGCAGTGCTAGAACAGGCCCGGAACTGTTTTTT,CSARTGPELFF
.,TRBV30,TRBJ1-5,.,TGTGCCTGGAGTGCTAGTAATCAGCCCCAGCATTTT,CAWSASNQPQHF
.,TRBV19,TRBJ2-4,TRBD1,TGTGCCAGTAGTACCTTGGGACAGGGGGCTTCCAAAAACATTCAGTACTTC,CASSTLGQGASKNIQYF
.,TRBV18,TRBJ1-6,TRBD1,TGTGCCAGCTCACCCCTGGACAGGGACAATTCACCCCTCCACTTT,CASSPLDRDNSPLHF
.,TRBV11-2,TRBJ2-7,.,TGTGCCAGCAGCTTAGACCCGGGAAACGTAATCTACGAGCAGTACTTC,CASSLDPGNVIYEQYF
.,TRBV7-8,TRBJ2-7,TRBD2,TGTGCCAGCAGCATACCGGGACTAGCGGGAGGACTTTACTCCTACGAGCAGTACTTC,CASSIPGLAGGLYSYEQYF
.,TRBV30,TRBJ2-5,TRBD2,TGTGCCTCGCCGGGTAGCGGGAGTGGAGAGACCCAGTACTTC,CASPGSGSGETQYF
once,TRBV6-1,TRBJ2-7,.,TGTGCCAGCAGCGGGACTGCATACGAGCAGTACTTC,CASSGTAYEQYF
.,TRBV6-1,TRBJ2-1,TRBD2,TGTGCCAGCAGAGAACTAGCGGGATTATACAATGAGCAGTTCTTC,CASRELAGLYNEQFF
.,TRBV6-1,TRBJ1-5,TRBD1,TGTGCCAGCAGTGGAGGGACAGGACGACAGCCCCAGCATTTT,CASSGGTGRQPQHF
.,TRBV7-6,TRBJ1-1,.,TGTGCCAGCAGCGCGACAGCCGTGAACACTGAAGCTTTCTTT,CASSATAVNTEAFF
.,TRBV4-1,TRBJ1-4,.,TGCGCCAGCAGCCAAGATCGGGGTAGTGATGAAAAACTGTTTTTT,CASSQDRGSDEKLFF
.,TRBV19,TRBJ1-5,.,TGTGCCAGTAGTAGTCCCGGTAGCAATCAGCCCCAGCATTTT,CASSSPGSNQPQHF
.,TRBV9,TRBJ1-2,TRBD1,TGTGCCAGCAGCAAAGATCAGGGGGCGGGTGGGTATGGCTACACCTTC,CASSKDQGAGGYGYTF
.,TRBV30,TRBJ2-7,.,TGTGCCTGGAGTCTGGGGGGACCCGAGCAGTACTTC,CAWSLGGPEQYF
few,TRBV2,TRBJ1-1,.,TGTGCCAGCAGGGACAGTGGTGGGAACACTGAAGCTTTCTTT,CASRDSGGNTEAFF
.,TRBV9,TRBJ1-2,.,TGTGCCAGCAGCTCCGGGACACGCAACTATGGCTACACCTTC,CASSSGTRNYGYTF
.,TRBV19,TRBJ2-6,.,TGTGCCAGTAGTATAGTTAGGGGGGGGAGCTCTGGGGCCAACGTCCTGACTTTC,CASSIVRGGSSGANVLTF
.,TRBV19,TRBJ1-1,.,TGTGCCAGTAGTATAGATTCTCGACAGGCCAACACTGAAGCTTTCTTT,CASSIDSRQANTEAFF
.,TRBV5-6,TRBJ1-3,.,TGTGCCAGCAGCCCTACCCGTGGTTCTGGAAACACCATATATTTT,CASSPTRGSGNTIYF
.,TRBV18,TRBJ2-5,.,TGTGCCAGCTCCACCAGGGGGGAAGAGACCCAGTACTTC,CASSTRGEETQYF
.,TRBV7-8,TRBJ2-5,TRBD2,TGTGCCAGCAGCCCTAGACTAGCGGGGATCCAAGAGACCCAGTACTTC,CASSPRLAGIQETQYF
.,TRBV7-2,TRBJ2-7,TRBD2,TGTGCCAGCAGCATAACCGGGACTAGCGGGCGGGGCGAGCAGTACTTC,CASSITGTSGRGEQYF
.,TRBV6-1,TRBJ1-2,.,TGTGCCAGCAGTGAGACTCAAGGAATGTATGGCTACACCTTC,CASSETQGMYGYTF
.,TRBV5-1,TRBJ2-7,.,TGCGCCAGCAGCTGGGACAACGGGGACTACGAGCAGTACTTC,CASSWDNGDYEQYF
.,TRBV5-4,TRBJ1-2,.,TGTGCCAGCCTTAATGACCTAGCTAACTATGGCTACACCTTC,CASLNDLANYGYTF
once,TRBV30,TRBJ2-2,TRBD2,TGTGCCTGCGACATCTCCGGGACTAGCAGCACCGGGGAGCTGTTTTTT,CACDISGTSSTGELFF
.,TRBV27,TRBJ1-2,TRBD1,TGTGCCAGCAAACGTCGGACAGGTGGGGTGGACTATGGCTACACCTTC,CASKRRTGGVDYGYTF